The 14 T cell receptor beta chains below were found in one sample sequenced in a study of blood T cell repertoires in COVID-19. The table came from immunoSEQ multiplex PCR; TCRdb's copy has only in-frame clones and leaves some out. In the table there are 150,000 to 200,000 clones, about 80% of which are singletons. Material: peripheral blood. Receptors originate from a man aged 60-69 years with acute or convalescent COVID-19.

A word on this clone: A read error may account for a junction end that differs from germline. CDR3 sequence (DNA): TGTGCCTGGAACCTCGGGGGGGCCTACGATGAGCAGTTCTTC. Amino acids: CAWNLGGAYDEQFF. The chain employs TRBV30 and TRBJ2-1, with TRBD2 matching 8 bases. Germline V gene data show CDR1 as GTSNPN and CDR2 as SVGIG (reference sequence). The CDR3 runs to 14 residues.

This clone showed up just once. The V gene is TRBV18, the J gene TRBJ1-3; no definite D call. Per the germline V gene, CDR1 is KGHSH and CDR2 is LQKENI. The CDR3 sequence is 15 residues long. Between the trimmed V and J ends, which lost 3 bases and 3 bases, there was a span of 12 bases. In DNA, the CDR3 is TGTGCCAGCTCACCGAGGGAAGATTATGGAAACACCATATATTTT. Translated: CASSPREDYGNTIYF.

V and J are TRBV5-6 and TRBJ2-7, with 8 bases aligning to TRBD1. V lost 8 bases to trimming and J lost 3 bases; unmatched junction nucleotides: 7. Per the germline V gene, CDR1 is SGHDT and CDR2 is YYEEEE. The CDR3 totals 13 residues. The CDR3 sequence is CASRPTGDYEQYF. The CDR3 DNA reads as TGTGCCAGTCGTCCGACAGGGGACTACGAGCAGTACTTC.

The CDR3: CASRGLAGMETQYF. CDR3 coding DNA: TGTGCCAGCAGGGGACTAGCGGGGATGGAGACCCAGTACTTC. The rearrangement links TRBV6-6 to TRBJ2-5, with 13 nucleotides matching TRBD2. This CDR3 region has 14 residues. Germline assignment: CDR1 MNHNY and CDR2 SVGAGI (reference sequence). V was clipped by 6 bases and J by 5 bases; unmatched bases: 3.

The chain uses TRBV25-1 and TRBJ2-1; 8 nucleotides match TRBD1. V was pared by 8 bases and J by 6 bases, with 3 bases of the junction left unmatched. The CDR3 totals 12 residues. The germline CDR1 and CDR2 sequences are MGHDK and SYGVNS. The CDR3 DNA reads TGTGCCAGCGCAGACAGGGGCAATGAGCAGTTCTTC. This gives the protein CASADRGNEQFF.

The chain uses TRBV9 and TRBJ2-1, with TRBD2 matching over 10 bases. V shed 0 bases, J shed 10 bases, and the junction held 7 bases outside the gene matches. CDR1 and CDR2 (germline): SGDLS, YYNGEE. The CDR3 extends over 15 amino acids. The CDR3: CASSVGSGGAGEQFF. DNA for the CDR3: TGTGCCAGCAGCGTAGGGAGCGGGGGGGCCGGGGAGCAGTTCTTC.

V usage is TRBV25-1 and J usage is TRBJ1-1, with D possibly being TRBD1 (5 bases). CDR1 is MGHDK, CDR2 SYGVNS, per germline. This CDR3 has 15 amino acids. V was pared by 1 base and J by 3 bases, with 12 bases between. CDR3 bases: TGTGCCAGCAGTGAATGGAGGGGACGATACACTGAAGCTTTCTTT. Amino acid sequence: CASSEWRGRYTEAFF.

The chain combines TRBV4-1 with TRBJ1-1; maybe TRBD1 (5 bases). CDR1 is MGHRA and CDR2 is YSYEKL in the germline V gene. Deletions cut 4 bases from V and 6 bases from J, with 18 bases between. This CDR3 comprises 15 residues. This CDR3 reads CASSPPGRGSAEAFF. The CDR3 bases are TGCGCCAGCAGCCCTCCCGGACGGGGGAGCGCTGAAGCTTTCTTT.

The sample holds one count of this clone. The V and J genes are TRBV2 and TRBJ2-7; the D gene is possibly TRBD1 (6 bases). The germline gives CDR1 SNHLY, CDR2 FYNNEI. The CDR3 loop spans 15 amino acids. Between the trimmed V and J ends, which lost 6 bases and 1 base, there was a span of 16 bases. CDR3 region: CASSNDRNRSYEQYF. DNA of the CDR3: TGTGCCAGCAGCAACGACAGGAATCGTTCCTACGAGCAGTACTTC.

The chain is built from TRBV5-6 and TRBJ1-2, with TRBD1 identical over 8 bases. Germline values: CDR1 SGHDT, CDR2 YYEEEE. The CDR3 loop spans 14 amino acids. Trimming removed 6 bases from V and 4 bases from J; junction bases left unmatched: 8. The CDR3 DNA follows: TGTGCCAGCACCAGGACAGGGAGGTCCTATGGCTACACCTTC. Its translation: CASTRTGRSYGYTF.

J is TRBJ2-7 and V is TRBV7-2, with unresolved D. Germline loops: CDR1 SGHTA, CDR2 FQGNSA. CDR3 length: 14 amino acids. V gave up 6 bases and J gave up 0 bases, with 12 bases separating them. CDR3 in DNA: TGTGCCAGCAGGACTCACGGTCACTCCTACGAGCAGTACTTC. Protein sequence: CASRTHGHSYEQYF.

This chain uses TRBV6-5 with TRBJ2-3, with 8 bases that match TRBD2. The ends lost 0 bases at V and 4 bases at J; junction bases unmatched: 3. Germline V gene data show CDR1 as MNHEY and CDR2 as SVGAGI. The CDR3 sequence is 15 residues long. The CDR3, as DNA: TGTGCCAGCAGTTACTCGGCGGGGGGTTCAGATACGCAGTATTTT. It specifies CASSYSAGGSDTQYF.

The CDR3 bases are TGTGCCAGCAGCCCACCGGGACAGGGCTCGAACAATGAGCAGTTCTTC. Residues: CASSPPGQGSNNEQFF. The V and J genes are TRBV7-9 and TRBJ2-1, with 9 bases identical to TRBD1. V trimming: 5 bases; J trimming: 5 bases; junction bases outside the gene matches: 10. The CDR3 is 16 residues long. CDR1 is SEHNR and CDR2 is FQNEAQ in the germline V gene (reference sequence).

The rearrangement links TRBV6-5 to TRBJ2-1; 9 bases align to TRBD1. CDR1 MNHEY and CDR2 SVGAGI come from the germline V gene. V trimming: 2 bases; J trimming: 7 bases; junction bases outside the gene matches: 9. There are 16 residues in the CDR3. This CDR3 is CASSYPPGQGRNEQFF. The DNA of the CDR3 is TGTGCCAGCAGTTACCCCCCCGGACAGGGGAGGAATGAGCAGTTCTTC.